This record looks at one T cell receptor (beta chain) sequence and its context. Germline V gives CDR1 MNHNS, CDR2 SASEGT. CDR3 length: 14 amino acids. V was clipped by 4 bases and J by 1 base, with 8 bases between them. TCRdb re-analysed the RT-PCR reads in MiXCR, keeping a single row per CDR3 protein. Here the sample spans approximately 720,000 distinct CDR3 sequences, approximately 15% being singletons. The receptor's source is a female donor in good health, serving as a healthy control. The specimen was memory CD4+ T cells from blood. V and J are TRBV6-1 and TRBJ1-5; D not certain. The CDR3 reads CASSARLSNQPQHF. The CDR3 DNA sequence: TGTGCCAGCAGTGCCAGGTTAAGCAATCAGCCCCAGCATTTT.